Given below is one T cell receptor beta chain in context. Its antigen is not identified. Trimming removed 4 bases from V and 3 bases from J, with 9 bases in between. The CDR3 runs to 13 residues. CDR1 and CDR2 from the germline V gene are MNHNS and SASEGT. The PCR had 60 Vbeta and 13 Jbeta primers. Repertoires were generated with immunoSEQ multiplex PCR, while TCRdb's copy carries only in-frame clones and drops some. Of some 70,000 clones listed, around 77% were seen once; the top ten hold approximately 4.8%. The data are from a study of cytomegalovirus exposure and HLA in healthy donors. Study-wide results and caveats: When the data were analyzed later, several of the most significant clusters appeared to be linked to common viral pathogens. Association with HLA alleles at 0.05 false discovery rate was found for around 17,000 TCR beta sequences in a later analysis.

The sequenced sample was PBMCs. This TCR derives from a male donor in good health and CMV-seropositive. This sequence joins TRBV6-1 and TRBJ1-1; D may be TRBD1 (5 bases). CDR3 protein: CASSAAGHTEAFF. The DNA of the CDR3 is TGTGCCAGCAGTGCGGCGGGGCACACTGAAGCTTTCTTT.